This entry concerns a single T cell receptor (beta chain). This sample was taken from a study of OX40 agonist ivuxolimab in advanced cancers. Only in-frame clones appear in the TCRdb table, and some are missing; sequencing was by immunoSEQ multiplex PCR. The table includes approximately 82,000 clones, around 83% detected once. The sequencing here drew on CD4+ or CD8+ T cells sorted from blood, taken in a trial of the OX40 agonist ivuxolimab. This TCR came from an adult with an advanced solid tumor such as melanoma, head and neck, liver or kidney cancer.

The CDR3 is CASSVGYMNTEAFF. CDR3 coding DNA: TGTGCCAGCAGTGTAGGGTACATGAACACTGAAGCTTTCTTT. The V and J genes are TRBV25-1 and TRBJ1-1; D is unresolved. Germline-derived CDR1 and CDR2 are MGHDK and SYGVNS. This CDR3 has 14 residues. The V and J ends lost 4 bases and 0 bases respectively, with 9 bases between them.